This paragraph covers one T cell receptor beta chain sequence. Its antigen remains unknown. Using unique molecular identifiers, the investigators prepared the TCRbeta library. TCRdb used MiXCR to reprocess the PCR reads, holding one entry per CDR3 protein. The sample has about 250,000 distinct CDR3 sequences; roughly a quarter are singletons. This sample stems from a study of T-cell reconstitution after alpha-beta-depleted transplantation in children. Study observations and caveats: Surviving recipient cells, namely T cells and thymic progenitors, were the source of high day-60 TCRbeta diversity in some patients. As was reported, about two months after transplant, alpha-beta T cells came from several hundred expanded graft clones. At one year after transplant, newly produced T cells mostly accounted for T-cell counts and diversity.

Material: PBMCs, mostly from graft donor cells, obtained 360 days after TCRalphabeta/CD19-depleted stem cell transplant. The TCR sequence derives from a female patient aged 2-15 years who had a stem cell transplant for congenital amegakaryocytic thrombocytopenia, so the T cells may come from the graft donor.

In DNA, the CDR3 is TGTGCCAGCAAGATTACCTCCGGGACAGGTTACTACGAGCAGTACTTC. This encodes CASKITSGTGYYEQYF. This chain connects TRBV27 to TRBJ2-7, with 8 bases lining up with TRBD1. With 7 bases clipped from V and 3 bases from J, the junction kept 14 bases outside the gene matches. From germline, CDR1 is MNHEY and CDR2 SMNVEV (reference sequence). This CDR3 is 16 amino acids long.